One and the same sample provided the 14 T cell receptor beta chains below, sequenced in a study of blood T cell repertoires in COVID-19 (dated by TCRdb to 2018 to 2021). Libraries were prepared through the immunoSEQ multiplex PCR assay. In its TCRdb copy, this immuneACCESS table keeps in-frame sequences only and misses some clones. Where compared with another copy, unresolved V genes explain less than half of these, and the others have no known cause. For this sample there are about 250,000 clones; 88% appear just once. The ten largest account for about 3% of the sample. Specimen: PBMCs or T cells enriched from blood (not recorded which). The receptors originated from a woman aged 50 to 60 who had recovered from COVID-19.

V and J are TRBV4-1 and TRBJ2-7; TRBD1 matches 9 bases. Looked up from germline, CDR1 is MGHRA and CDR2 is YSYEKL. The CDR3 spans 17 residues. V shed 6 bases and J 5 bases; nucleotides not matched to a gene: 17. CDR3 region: CASSPKLAGTGRDEQYF. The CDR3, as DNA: TGCGCCAGCAGTCCTAAATTAGCCGGGACAGGGAGGGACGAGCAGTACTTC.

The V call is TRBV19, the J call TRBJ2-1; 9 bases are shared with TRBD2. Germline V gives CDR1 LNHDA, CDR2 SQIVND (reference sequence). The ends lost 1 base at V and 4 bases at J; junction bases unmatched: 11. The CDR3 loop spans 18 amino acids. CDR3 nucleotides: TGTGCCAGTAGTATAGGGGGGGGAGCGGGAGGTTTGTACAATGAGCAGTTCTTC. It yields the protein CASSIGGGAGGLYNEQFF.

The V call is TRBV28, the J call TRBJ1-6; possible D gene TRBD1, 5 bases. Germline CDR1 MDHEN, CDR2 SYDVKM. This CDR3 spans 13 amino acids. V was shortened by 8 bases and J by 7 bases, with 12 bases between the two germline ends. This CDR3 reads CASLGGENSPLHF. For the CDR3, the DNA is TGTGCCAGCCTGGGGGGGGAGAATTCACCCCTCCACTTT.

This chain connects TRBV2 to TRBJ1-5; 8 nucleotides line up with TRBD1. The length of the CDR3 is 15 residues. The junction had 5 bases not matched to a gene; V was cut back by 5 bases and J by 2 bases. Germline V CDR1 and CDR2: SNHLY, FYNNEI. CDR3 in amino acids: CASSTDRGGNQPQHF. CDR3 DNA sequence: TGTGCCAGCAGTACCGACAGGGGCGGCAATCAGCCCCAGCATTTT.

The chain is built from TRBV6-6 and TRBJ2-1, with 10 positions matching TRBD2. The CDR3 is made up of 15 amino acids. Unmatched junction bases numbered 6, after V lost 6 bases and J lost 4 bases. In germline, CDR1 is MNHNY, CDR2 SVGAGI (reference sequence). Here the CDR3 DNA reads TGTGCCAGCAGCCCTTGGACTAGCGGTTACAATGAGCAGTTCTTC. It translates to CASSPWTSGYNEQFF.

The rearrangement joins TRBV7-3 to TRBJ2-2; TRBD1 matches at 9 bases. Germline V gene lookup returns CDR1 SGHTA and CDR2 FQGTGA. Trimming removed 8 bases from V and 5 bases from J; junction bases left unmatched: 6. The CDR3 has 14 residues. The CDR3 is CASGTGGGTGELFF. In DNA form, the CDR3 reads TGTGCCAGCGGAACAGGGGGCGGAACCGGGGAGCTGTTTTTT.

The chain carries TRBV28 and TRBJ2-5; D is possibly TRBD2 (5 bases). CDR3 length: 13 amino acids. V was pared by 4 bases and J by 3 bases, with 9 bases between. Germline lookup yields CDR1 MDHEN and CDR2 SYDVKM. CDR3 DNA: TGTGCCAGCAGTTCGTCAGCGGAAGAGACCCAGTACTTC. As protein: CASSSSAEETQYF. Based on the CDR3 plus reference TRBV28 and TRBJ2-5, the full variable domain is DVKVTQSSRYLVKRTGEKVFLECVQDMDHENMFWYRQDPGLGLRLIYFSYDVKMKEKGDIPEGYSVSREKKERFSLILESASTNQTSMYLCASSSSAEETQYFGPGTRLLVL.

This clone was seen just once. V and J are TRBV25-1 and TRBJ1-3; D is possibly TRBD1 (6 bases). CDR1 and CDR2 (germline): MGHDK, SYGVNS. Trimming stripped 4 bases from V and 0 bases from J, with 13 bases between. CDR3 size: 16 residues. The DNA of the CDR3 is TGTGCCAGCAGTGGAGGACAGTTCTTCTCTGGAAACACCATATATTTT. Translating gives CASSGGQFFSGNTIYF.

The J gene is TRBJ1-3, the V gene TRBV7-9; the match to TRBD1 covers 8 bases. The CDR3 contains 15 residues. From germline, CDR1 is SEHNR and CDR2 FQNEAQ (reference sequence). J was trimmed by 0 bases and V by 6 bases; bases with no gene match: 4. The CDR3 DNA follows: TGTGCCAGCAGTAGACAGGGGCCCTCTGGAAACACCATATATTTT. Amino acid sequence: CASSRQGPSGNTIYF.

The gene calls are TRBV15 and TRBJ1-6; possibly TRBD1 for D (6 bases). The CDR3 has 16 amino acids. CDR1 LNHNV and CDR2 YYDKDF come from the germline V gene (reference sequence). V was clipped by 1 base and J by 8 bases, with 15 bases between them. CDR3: CATSRVGRQVDSPLHF. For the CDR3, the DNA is TGTGCCACCAGCAGAGTTGGGCGACAGGTCGATTCACCCCTCCACTTT.

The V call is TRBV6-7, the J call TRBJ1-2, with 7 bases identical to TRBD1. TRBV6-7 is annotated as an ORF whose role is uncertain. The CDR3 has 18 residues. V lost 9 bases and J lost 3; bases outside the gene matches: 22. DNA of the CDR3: TGTGCCAGTCGGCCCCGCACAGGGGTCCTCTCTCACGACTATGGCTACACCTTC. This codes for CASRPRTGVLSHDYGYTF.

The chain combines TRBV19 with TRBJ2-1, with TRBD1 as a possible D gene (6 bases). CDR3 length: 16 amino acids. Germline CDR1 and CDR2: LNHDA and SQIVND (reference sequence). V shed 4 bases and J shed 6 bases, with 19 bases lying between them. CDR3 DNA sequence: TGTGCCAGTAGTACCCAACACCCTCCAGGGGCCAATGAGCAGTTCTTC. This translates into CASSTQHPPGANEQFF.

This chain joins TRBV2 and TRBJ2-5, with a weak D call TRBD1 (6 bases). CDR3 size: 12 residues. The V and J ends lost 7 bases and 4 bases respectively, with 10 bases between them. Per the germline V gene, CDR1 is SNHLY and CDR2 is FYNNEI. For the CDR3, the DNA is TGTGCCAGCAACCGGGACACAGAGACCCAGTACTTC. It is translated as CASNRDTETQYF.

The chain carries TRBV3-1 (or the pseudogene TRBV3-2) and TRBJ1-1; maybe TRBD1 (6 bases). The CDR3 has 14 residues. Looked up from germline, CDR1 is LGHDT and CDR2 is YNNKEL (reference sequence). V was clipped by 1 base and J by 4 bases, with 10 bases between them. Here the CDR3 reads CASSQGGQSTEAFF. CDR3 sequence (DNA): TGTGCCAGCAGCCAAGGTGGACAGAGCACTGAAGCTTTCTTT.